This T cell receptor (beta chain) was obtained from a study of tissue T cells after allogeneic stem cell transplantation. Whole-study results and caveats: TCR repertoires tracked anatomic similarity, regardless of disease or transplant status. Shared clones across patients were few; motif clustering revealed tissue-specific shared signatures. Limitations included a small, clinically heterogeneous cohort and limited sampling depth.

Germline CDR1 is SGHND and CDR2 is FRSKSL. The V and J ends lost 2 bases and 4 bases respectively, with 6 bases between them. CDR3 length equals 14 residues. The repertoire was sequenced with immunoSEQ multiplex PCR; TCRdb's copy has only in-frame clones and lacks some. The table has about 11,000 clones, under 40% seen once. Worth noting for this clone: The antigen remains undetermined. Gene names refer to mouse genes. Read coverage stops 1 residue before the CDR3 terminus; the germline J gene supplies the remainder.

Noted time point: mouse harvest day 7 after allogeneic transplant. Mouse grafts combined 10^7 T-cell-depleted bone marrow cells with 10^6 splenic CD5+ T cells. This sequence originates from a female BALB/c mouse given C57BL/6 T cells with graft-versus-host disease after an allogeneic hematopoietic cell transplant. The material sequenced was skin. V gene TRBV15 combines with J gene TRBJ1-6; no clear D. TRBJ1-6 is flagged as an ORF with uncertain function. The CDR3 loop is CASSLPRYNSPLYF. Partial CDR3 DNA: TGTGCCAGCAGTTTACCCAGATATAATTCGCCCCTCTAC.